The 5 T cell receptor beta chains below were found in one sample sequenced in a study of blood T cell repertoires in COVID-19 (dated by TCRdb to 2018 to 2020). The receptor library was made with the immunoSEQ multiplex PCR assay. TCRdb retrieved this table from immuneACCESS and kept in-frame rearrangements only. Not all clones are present; in checked studies, unresolved V genes account for under half, and no reason is known for the remainder. This sample lists fewer than 50,000 clones; about 88% were detected once. Of the sample, under 4.5% falls within the top ten clones. The sequenced sample was peripheral blood. All receptors come from a human donor in a cohort sampled during active COVID-19.

The genes are TRBV24-1 and TRBJ2-3, with TRBD2 matching 8 bases. The CDR3 length is 17 residues. J gave up 3 bases and V 4 bases, and 11 bases lay outside the gene matches. The V gene's germline CDR1 is KGHDR and CDR2 SFDVKD. The CDR3 here is CATSDRSTSGDTDTQYF. Written as DNA, the CDR3 is TGTGCCACCAGTGACCGCAGCACTAGCGGAGATACAGATACGCAGTATTTT.

V gene TRBV11-3 combines with J gene TRBJ1-1; tentatively, D is TRBD1 (5 bases). V was shortened by 6 bases and J by 1 base, with 15 bases between the two germline ends. Per the germline V gene, CDR1 is SGHNT and CDR2 is YENEEA. The CDR3 loop spans 15 amino acids. The CDR3 is CASRSGGRWNTEAFF. CDR3 nucleotide sequence: TGTGCCAGCAGATCCGGGGGACGGTGGAACACTGAAGCTTTCTTT.

This chain links TRBV4-2 with TRBJ2-1; 9 bases line up with TRBD1. Per the germline V gene, CDR1 is LGHNA and CDR2 is YNFKEQ. The CDR3 covers 15 residues. The J segment lost 7 bases and the V segment lost 5 bases, leaving 9 bases of the junction unmatched. CDR3 sequence: CASSGDPTGGNEQFF. The CDR3 coding sequence is TGTGCCAGCAGCGGAGACCCGACAGGGGGTAATGAGCAGTTCTTC.

The V call is TRBV5-6, the J call TRBJ2-7, with no clear D. Per germline, CDR1 SGHDT and CDR2 YYEEEE. This CDR3 comprises 12 residues. V was clipped by 4 bases and J by 3 bases, with 8 bases between them. CDR3 amino acids: CASSASDYEQYF. CDR3 nucleotides: TGTGCCAGCAGCGCGAGTGACTACGAGCAGTACTTC. Looking up the rest from reference TRBV5-6 and TRBJ2-7 gives the full variable domain: DAGVTQSPTHLIKTRGQQVTLRCSPKSGHDTVSWYQQALGQGPQFIFQYYEEEERQRGNFPDRFSGHQFPNYSSELNVNALLLGDSALYLCASSASDYEQYFGPGTRLTVT.

The rearrangement uses TRBV25-1 and TRBJ1-1; the D gene is possibly TRBD1 (5 bases). The CDR3 length is 16 residues. The germline gives CDR1 MGHDK, CDR2 SYGVNS. Trimming pared 4 bases from V and 4 bases from J, leaving 19 bases between. Written as DNA, the CDR3 is TGTGCCAGCAGTGCCCCAATGGGAGGGGCCGGCACTGAAGCTTTCTTT. This gives the protein CASSAPMGGAGTEAFF.